Below are 29 T cell receptor beta chains sequenced from a single sample in a study of T-cell reconstitution after alpha-beta-depleted transplantation in children. Researchers prepared the TCRbeta library using unique molecular identifiers, the study reports. In TCRdb, the PCR reads were re-called with MiXCR into one record per CDR3 protein. The sample yields 200,000 to 250,000 distinct CDR3 sequences, roughly 10% seen once. This sample comprised PBMCs from the stem cell graft donor, obtained from the stem cell graft. Every receptor here comes from a human donor who donated a stem cell graft to a child with acute lymphoblastic leukemia.

In this sample, this clonotype turned up many times. The chain combines TRBV7-2 with TRBJ2-1; 9 bases align to TRBD1. Per the germline V gene, CDR1 is SGHTA and CDR2 is FQGNSA. This CDR3 is built from 15 residues. V shed 5 bases, J shed 7 bases, and the junction held 9 bases outside the gene matches. CDR3 DNA: TGTGCCAGCAGCGTGGGACAGGGACTCTGGAATGAGCAGTTCTTC. Amino acids: CASSVGQGLWNEQFF.

The chain is built from TRBV5-1 and TRBJ2-7; D remains unclear. CDR1 and CDR2 (germline): SGHRS, YFSETQ. CDR3 length: 14 residues. The germline V and J ends were trimmed by 4 bases and 0 bases, with 11 bases remaining between them. CDR3 in DNA: TGCGCCAGCAGCCTCCGATGGGGCTCCTACGAGCAGTACTTC. Amino acids: CASSLRWGSYEQYF.

The chain joins TRBV3-1 to TRBJ2-3, with D tentatively TRBD1 or TRBD2 (5 bases each). CDR1 and CDR2 (germline): LGHDT, YNNKEL (reference sequence). This CDR3 is built from 19 residues. V lost 3 bases and J 5 bases, leaving 27 bases between the germline ends. Here the CDR3 reads CASSHNPVMVGGRGDTQYF. As DNA, the CDR3 is TGTGCCAGCAGCCATAACCCAGTTATGGTTGGGGGTCGGGGAGATACGCAGTATTTT.

This clonotype was seen repeatedly, ten times or more. The chain recombines TRBV10-2 with TRBJ2-2; TRBD2 might be the D (7 bases). The V end lost 3 bases, the J end lost 7 bases, and 18 bases lay between the germline ends. The CDR3 runs 16 residues. Germline V lookup: CDR1 WSHSY, CDR2 SAAADI. CDR3 nucleotides: TGCGCCAGCAGTGACCCCGGGGGGCAAGGTGGCGGGGAGCTGTTTTTT. Protein: CASSDPGGQGGGELFF.

Only a few counts were recorded for this clonotype. In nucleotides, the CDR3 is TGTGCCAGCAGCTTCCAGGGGGCGAACACTGAAGCTTTCTTT. Protein sequence: CASSFQGANTEAFF. The J gene is TRBJ1-1, the V gene TRBV7-9; TRBD1 matches 8 bases. The V gene end was trimmed by 3 bases and the J gene end by 1 base; junction bases not matched to a gene: 1. Germline V gene sequence: CDR1 SEHNR, CDR2 FQNEAQ (reference sequence). This CDR3 spans 14 amino acids.

The J gene is TRBJ2-1, the V gene TRBV11-3; TRBD2 aligns across 8 bases. V trimming: 2 bases; J trimming: 7 bases; junction bases outside the gene matches: 25. From germline, CDR1 is SGHNT and CDR2 YENEEA. There are 21 residues in the CDR3. The CDR3 loop is CASSLPPSRSGGPTSGNEQFF. DNA for the CDR3: TGTGCCAGCAGCTTACCCCCATCGCGGAGCGGGGGACCCACGTCGGGGAATGAGCAGTTCTTC.

The genes are TRBV27 and TRBJ1-6; D gene unclear. Germline CDR1 reads MNHEY; CDR2 reads SMNVEV (reference sequence). CDR3 length equals 16 residues. Between the trimmed V and J ends, which lost 1 base and 7 bases, there was a span of 14 bases. CDR3 coding DNA: TGTGCCAGCAGTTTATACGGAAGTGGGGAAAATTCACCCCTCCACTTT. This codes for CASSLYGSGENSPLHF.

With regard to this clonotype: A junction boundary mismatches the germline segment, possibly from a read error. This chain connects TRBV27 to TRBJ1-2, with D perhaps matching TRBD1 (6 bases). This CDR3 has 14 amino acids. Germline CDR1 is MNHEY and CDR2 is SMNVEV (reference sequence). The CDR3 here is CARSFGGSNYGYTF. CDR3 DNA: TGTGCCAGAAGTTTTGGGGGCAGCAACTATGGCTACACCTTC.

The chain employs TRBV9 and TRBJ1-5; 9 bases are a match to TRBD1. V lost 3 bases to trimming and J lost 5 bases; unmatched junction nucleotides: 6. The CDR3 is 15 amino acids. Germline CDR1 and CDR2: SGDLS and YYNGEE. In nucleotides, the CDR3 is TGTGCCAGCAGCGCGGGGGACAGGGAGGATCAGCCCCAGCATTTT. It is translated as CASSAGDREDQPQHF.

The sample holds many counts of this clonotype. J is TRBJ2-6 and V is TRBV20-1; no clear D. The ends were cut back, 6 bases at V and 0 bases at J, with 9 bases in the middle. Germline V lookup: CDR1 DFQATT, CDR2 SNEGSKA (reference sequence). CDR3 length: 14 residues. In DNA form, the CDR3 reads TGCAGTGCCAACTCCGGCTCTGGGGCCAACGTCCTGACTTTC. Translated: CSANSGSGANVLTF.

Only one count was recorded for this clonotype. The chain links TRBV5-6 to TRBJ2-1; D remains unclear. CDR1 and CDR2 from the germline V gene are SGHDT and YYEEEE. This CDR3 is 11 amino acids long. V was pared by 2 bases and J by 15 bases, with 12 bases between. DNA of the CDR3: TGTGCCAGCAGCTTCTCAGGAGAACGGTTCTTC. This gives the protein CASSFSGERFF.

This clonotype was found many times. The chain links TRBV20-1 to TRBJ2-1; D is undetermined. V lost 4 bases, J lost 0 bases, and 19 bases lay in between. There are 17 residues in the CDR3. Germline CDR1 and CDR2: DFQATT and SNEGSKA (reference sequence). Here the CDR3 DNA reads TGCAGTGCTACAAAAATTGTAGTCGGGTCCTCCTACAATGAGCAGTTCTTC. This codes for CSATKIVVGSSYNEQFF.

This clonotype was counted between two and nine times. J is TRBJ1-6 and V is TRBV20-1; TRBD1 might be the D (5 bases). The V gene lost 1 base and the J gene lost 5 bases, with 9 bases spanning the gap. CDR1 and CDR2 from the germline V gene are DFQATT and SNEGSKA (reference sequence). There are 14 residues in the CDR3. CDR3 bases: TGCAGTGCTAGAGTAAGGGGAAATAATTCACCCCTCCACTTT. It specifies CSARVRGNNSPLHF.

V is TRBV18 and J is TRBJ1-6; D is undetermined. The CDR3 is 15 residues long. Germline V lookup: CDR1 KGHSH, CDR2 LQKENI. Trimming removed 3 bases from V and 8 bases from J, with 14 bases in between. The CDR3 DNA reads as TGTGCCAGCTCACCTGAAGGGCCTATGCATTCACCCCTCCACTTT. Translation gives CASSPEGPMHSPLHF.

This chain links TRBV29-1 with TRBJ1-2; no firm D call. CDR1 and CDR2 from the germline V gene are SQVTM and ANQGSEA. The CDR3 sequence is 15 residues long. Trimming pared 6 bases from V and 7 bases from J, leaving 24 bases between. CDR3 amino acids: CSVDFLNLPSTGYTF. The CDR3 nucleotides read TGCAGCGTCGACTTCCTTAACCTACCGTCCACTGGCTACACCTTC.

This clonotype has only a few counts. This chain links TRBV7-9 with TRBJ1-3, with D hard to call. The CDR3 loop spans 11 amino acids. V dropped 5 bases and J dropped 8 bases, with 7 bases sitting between them. Per germline, CDR1 SEHNR and CDR2 FQNEAQ (reference sequence). CDR3 amino acids: CASSLGDTIYF. CDR3 nucleotides: TGTGCCAGCAGCCTCGGGGACACCATATATTTT.

This clonotype was recorded a few times. The chain recombines TRBV5-6 with TRBJ2-7; 7 nucleotides match TRBD1. With V trimmed by 4 bases and J by 4 bases, 8 bases remained unmatched. The germline V gene has CDR1 SGHDT and CDR2 YYEEEE. The CDR3 is 14 amino acids. The CDR3 DNA reads TGTGCCAGCAGCGCGACAGGGATCGTTTACGAGCAGTACTTC. Amino acid sequence: CASSATGIVYEQYF.

This clonotype was observed a handful of times. This sequence joins TRBV15 and TRBJ2-5; 9 bases map to TRBD2. The CDR3 runs to 17 residues. CDR1 and CDR2 from the germline V gene are LNHNV and YYDKDF (reference sequence). The V gene end was trimmed by 0 bases and the J gene end by 0 bases; junction bases not matched to a gene: 5. The CDR3 coding sequence is TGTGCCACCAGCAGAGAGGGCAGCGGGGGGCACCAAGAGACCCAGTACTTC. Translated: CATSREGSGGHQETQYF.

This clonotype was found a few times. The J gene is TRBJ1-2, the V gene TRBV4-2; a weak D match, TRBD1 (5 bases). In germline, CDR1 is LGHNA, CDR2 YNFKEQ. Trimming removed 3 bases at V and 6 bases at J, with 17 bases between. The CDR3 has 15 residues. In DNA, the CDR3 is TGTGCCAGCAGCCAGCCTAAGGGGCCAACCCATGGCTACACCTTC. As protein: CASSQPKGPTHGYTF.

This clonotype was counted between two and nine times. This chain connects TRBV27 to TRBJ1-1; D unresolved. The CDR3 loop spans 12 amino acids. Trimming shortened V by 8 bases and J by 6 bases, and 13 bases separated the two germline ends. Germline loops: CDR1 MNHEY, CDR2 SMNVEV (reference sequence). The CDR3 loop reads CASGPRPSEAFF. The CDR3 coding sequence is TGTGCCAGCGGGCCGCGGCCGTCTGAAGCTTTCTTT.

This clonotype was seen ten or more times. This rearrangement joins TRBV5-5 to TRBJ1-5; no clear D. Germline CDR1 is SGHKS and CDR2 is YYEKEE (reference sequence). The CDR3 contains 12 residues. The V and J ends lost 1 base and 9 bases respectively, with 8 bases between them. CDR3 nucleotides: TGTGCCAGCAGCTTGTCTTCCGGGCCCCAGCATTTT. It is translated as CASSLSSGPQHF.

Here the CDR3 DNA reads TGTGCCACCAACATGGGTCCGGCACCAACAGGACCCAACTATGGCTACACCTTC. Its protein is CATNMGPAPTGPNYGYTF. The chain combines TRBV11-2 with TRBJ1-2, with a tentative D call TRBD1 (5 bases). V was clipped by 10 bases and J by 2 bases, with 29 bases between them. The CDR3 is 18 amino acids. CDR1 is SGHAT and CDR2 is FQNNGV in the germline V gene.

The chain combines TRBV12-5 with TRBJ2-7; D is ambiguous. Germline loops: CDR1 LGHNT, CDR2 FRNRAP. V was trimmed by 4 bases and J by 2 bases, leaving 15 bases between them. This CDR3 is built from 15 residues. For the CDR3, the DNA is TGTGCTAGTGGTTCCCCTTCGACGGCCCCCTACGAGCAGTACTTC. Its translation: CASGSPSTAPYEQYF.

The rearrangement links TRBV4-1 to TRBJ1-1, with 12 bases matching TRBD1. V lost 4 bases to trimming and J lost 8 bases; unmatched junction nucleotides: 8. This CDR3 has 15 amino acids. Germline V gene lookup returns CDR1 MGHRA and CDR2 YSYEKL. This CDR3 reads CASSPGQGAILEAFF. As DNA, the CDR3 is TGCGCCAGCAGCCCGGGACAGGGGGCCATACTCGAAGCTTTCTTT.

This clonotype was detected many times. The chain combines TRBV5-1 with TRBJ2-3; D possibly corresponds to TRBD2 (5 bases). Germline V gene data show CDR1 as SGHRS and CDR2 as YFSETQ. Trimming pared 0 bases from V and 6 bases from J, leaving 8 bases between. This CDR3 has 13 amino acids. CDR3 in DNA: TGCGCCAGCAGCTTGGCTGGCGGGGATACGCAGTATTTT. Residues: CASSLAGGDTQYF.

This clonotype was seen a handful of times. The chain carries TRBV27 and TRBJ1-1; maybe TRBD1 (5 bases). The CDR3 is 14 residues long. Between the trimmed V and J ends, which lost 3 bases and 4 bases, there was a span of 12 bases. CDR1 and CDR2 (germline): MNHEY, SMNVEV (reference sequence). The CDR3 DNA follows: TGTGCCAGCAGTTTCTTTGGGGGTGGCACTGAAGCTTTCTTT. As protein: CASSFFGGGTEAFF.

This clonotype was seen a few times. The V gene is TRBV15, the J gene TRBJ2-7; D is unresolved. Germline V CDR1 and CDR2: LNHNV, YYDKDF (reference sequence). This CDR3 is 11 amino acids long. The germline V and J ends were trimmed by 1 base and 6 bases, with 4 bases remaining between them. CDR3 amino acids: CATSRAGEQYF. The CDR3 DNA follows: TGTGCCACCAGCAGAGCGGGCGAGCAGTACTTC. Drawing the rest from reference TRBV15 and TRBJ2-7, the complete variable domain is DAMVIQNPRYQVTQFGKPVTLSCSQTLNHNVMYWYQQKSSQAPKLLFHYYDKDFNNEADTPDNFQSRRPNTSFCFLDIRSPGLGDTAMYLCATSRAGEQYFGPGTRLTVT.

This chain connects TRBV5-1 to TRBJ2-3; D not certain. The CDR3 has 14 residues. CDR1 is SGHRS, CDR2 YFSETQ, per germline. Trimming pared 0 bases from V and 4 bases from J, leaving 9 bases between. CDR3 DNA: TGCGCCAGCAGCTTGGGTAGGGTCCCAGATACGCAGTATTTT. Translation: CASSLGRVPDTQYF.

The J gene is TRBJ2-3, the V gene TRBV6-5, with D tentatively TRBD2 (6 bases). Looked up from germline, CDR1 is MNHEY and CDR2 is SVGAGI. V gave up 4 bases and J gave up 7 bases, with 18 bases separating them. CDR3 size: 15 residues. The CDR3 sequence: CASSFGGTARHTQYF. The CDR3 nucleotides are TGTGCCAGCAGTTTTGGGGGGACCGCTCGCCATACGCAGTATTTT.